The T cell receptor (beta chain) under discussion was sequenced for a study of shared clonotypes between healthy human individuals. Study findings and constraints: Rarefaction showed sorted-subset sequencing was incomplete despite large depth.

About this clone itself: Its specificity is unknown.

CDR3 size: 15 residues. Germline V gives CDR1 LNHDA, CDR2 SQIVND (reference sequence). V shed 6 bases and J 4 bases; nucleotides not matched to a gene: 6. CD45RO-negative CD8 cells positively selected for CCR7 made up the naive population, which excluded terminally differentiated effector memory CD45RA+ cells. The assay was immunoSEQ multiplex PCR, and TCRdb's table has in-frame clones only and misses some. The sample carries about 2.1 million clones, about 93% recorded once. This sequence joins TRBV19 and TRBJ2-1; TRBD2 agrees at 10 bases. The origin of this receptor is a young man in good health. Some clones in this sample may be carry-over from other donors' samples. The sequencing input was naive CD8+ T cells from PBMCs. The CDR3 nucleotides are TGTGCCAGTAGAGACGGGACTAGCGCGTACAATGAGCAGTTCTTC. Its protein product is CASRDGTSAYNEQFF.